This T cell receptor beta chain was profiled in a study of cytomegalovirus exposure and HLA in healthy donors. Study context: Of all 400 or so donors who were genotyped, 75% to 85% belonged to the Caucasian-associated ancestry cluster. Overall study results and limits: Rare TCR sequences predominated, though certain public TCRs were found in many donors. A later analysis associated 15,000 or so TCR beta sequences with HLA alleles at a 0.05 false discovery rate. A further, later analysis showed that HLA-associated TCR beta chains (compared with equally common others) were more clonally expanded.

This clone was seen just once. No antigen is known for it. Mismatch with germline at one junction end may stem from a read error. The CDR3 runs 13 residues. Germline V lookup: CDR1 SGHAT, CDR2 FQNNGV. Amplification used 60 Vbeta primers and 13 Jbeta primers. TCRdb's copy holds only in-frame clones and misses some; the assay was immunoSEQ multiplex PCR. Seen here are about 120,000 clones, roughly 82% observed once, and the top ten hold approximately 10%. This receptor was obtained from a male donor in good health and CMV-seropositive. This chain uses TRBV11-2 with TRBJ1-1, with D maybe TRBD1 (5 bases). The source material was PBMCs. CDR3: CTSGRDLNTEAFF. Written as DNA, the CDR3 is TGTACCAGTGGCAGGGACTTGAACACTGAAGCTTTCTTT.